The text below deals with one T cell receptor (beta chain). The method was immunoSEQ multiplex PCR; TCRdb's version includes in-frame clones alone and lacks a portion of them. The table includes approximately 50,000 clones, over 75% detected once. These data are taken from a study of blood T cell repertoires in COVID-19. Background on the study: There were acute and convalescent COVID-19 samples, and they came from the United States, Italy and Spain.

The V gene lost 6 bases and the J gene lost 1 base, with 12 bases spanning the gap. The CDR3 loop spans 14 amino acids. CDR1 is SNHLY and CDR2 is FYNNEI in the germline V gene. V gene TRBV2 combines with J gene TRBJ1-1; a possible D gene is TRBD1 (5 bases). Material for sequencing was peripheral blood. This TCR was recovered from a human donor in a cohort sampled during active COVID-19. The CDR3, as DNA: TGTGCCAGCAGCACAGGACGGACGAACACTGAAGCTTTCTTT. Translating gives CASSTGRTNTEAFF.